Below are 18 T cell receptor beta chains sequenced from a single sample in a study of shared clonotypes between healthy human individuals. This table comes from immunoSEQ multiplex PCR, and its TCRdb copy is limited to in-frame clones, with some not included. Of 950,000 to 1,100,000 clones listed, about 80% are singletons. The sequencing sample was made of memory CD4+ T cells sorted from blood. The sample's subset: CD45RA-negative fraction. The receptors were sampled from a man aged 18 to 29 in good health.

The chain has TRBV6-5 and TRBJ2-7, with D perhaps assigned TRBD1 or TRBD2 (5 bases each). The V and J ends lost 5 bases and 5 bases respectively, with 10 bases between them. Germline loops: CDR1 MNHEY, CDR2 SVGAGI. This CDR3 contains 12 residues. CDR3 sequence (DNA): TGTGCCAGCAGTAGACGGGGCGACGAGCAGTACTTC. Its protein product is CASSRRGDEQYF.

V gene TRBV6-6 combines with J gene TRBJ1-1; D is uncertain. Per germline, CDR1 MNHNY and CDR2 SVGAGI (reference sequence). The ends were cut back, 6 bases at V and 5 bases at J, with 10 bases in the middle. CDR3 length: 12 residues. The CDR3 DNA sequence: TGTGCCAGCAGGTCATATGGGACTGAAGCTTTCTTT. Residues: CASRSYGTEAFF.

The chain carries TRBV14 and TRBJ2-5, with 10 bases lining up with TRBD2. CDR3 size: 16 residues. Germline CDR1 and CDR2: SGHDN and FVKESK. The J segment lost 3 bases and the V segment lost 1 base, leaving 5 bases of the junction unmatched. This chain's CDR3 is CASSQGTGLAEETQYF. In DNA, the CDR3 is TGTGCCAGCAGCCAAGGGACTGGACTAGCGGAAGAGACCCAGTACTTC.

The J gene is TRBJ2-5, the V gene TRBV13, with D possibly being TRBD1 or TRBD2 (7 bases each). Per the germline V gene, CDR1 is PRHDT and CDR2 is FYEKMQ (reference sequence). Trimming took off 5 bases at V and 5 bases at J, with 21 bases between the two ends. The CDR3 loop spans 16 amino acids. The DNA for the CDR3 is TGTGCCAGCAGCGCGCGGACAGGAGCGGGATGGGAGACCCAGTACTTC. Amino acids: CASSARTGAGWETQYF. Combining the CDR3 with reference TRBV13 and TRBJ2-5 gives the whole variable domain AAGVIQSPRHLIKEKRETATLKCYPIPRHDTVYWYQQGPGQDPQFLISFYEKMQSDKGSIPDRFSAQQFSDYHSELNMSSLELGDSALYFCASSARTGAGWETQYFGPGTRLLVL.

J is TRBJ2-7 and V is TRBV19, with 7 bases identical to TRBD1. With 3 bases clipped from V and 4 bases from J, the junction kept 9 bases outside the gene matches. Germline assignment: CDR1 LNHDA and CDR2 SQIVND (reference sequence). The CDR3 has 15 residues. CDR3 region: CASSISGGEDYEQYF. CDR3 DNA sequence: TGTGCCAGTAGTATTTCAGGGGGAGAGGATTACGAGCAGTACTTC.

The chain is built from TRBV5-1 and TRBJ2-3, with D possibly TRBD2 on 7 matching bases. The CDR3 has 17 amino acids. The V end was cut by 4 bases, the J end by 3 bases, with 21 bases between. CDR1 SGHRS and CDR2 YFSETQ come from the germline V gene. The CDR3 region is CASSPVVGGGITDTQYF. DNA for the CDR3: TGCGCCAGCAGCCCCGTGGTGGGAGGGGGAATAACAGATACGCAGTATTTT. Filled out from reference TRBV5-1 and TRBJ2-3, the complete variable domain reads KAGVTQTPRYLIKTRGQQVTLSCSPISGHRSVSWYQQTPGQGLQFLFEYFSETQRNKGNFPGRFSGRQFSNSRSEMNVSTLELGDSALYLCASSPVVGGGITDTQYFGPGTRLTVL.

This chain connects TRBV4-1 to TRBJ1-5, with a possible D match to TRBD1 (6 bases). V was shortened by 4 bases and J by 6 bases, with 19 bases between the two germline ends. CDR3 length: 16 residues. Germline V gene lookup returns CDR1 MGHRA and CDR2 YSYEKL. CDR3 nucleotides: TGCGCCAGCAGCCCGAAAGGGGGGGGTGCGGGTCAGCCCCAGCATTTT. This encodes CASSPKGGGAGQPQHF.

The rearrangement joins TRBV5-1 to TRBJ2-1, with 7 bases fitting TRBD2. V lost 0 bases to trimming and J lost 0 bases; unmatched junction nucleotides: 6. There are 17 residues in the CDR3. Germline loops: CDR1 SGHRS, CDR2 YFSETQ. CDR3 bases: TGCGCCAGCAGCTTGGTTCGGGGGGTCAGCTCCTACAATGAGCAGTTCTTC. This codes for CASSLVRGVSSYNEQFF. The variable domain in full, with the rest retrieved from reference TRBV5-1 and TRBJ2-1, is KAGVTQTPRYLIKTRGQQVTLSCSPISGHRSVSWYQQTPGQGLQFLFEYFSETQRNKGNFPGRFSGRQFSNSRSEMNVSTLELGDSALYLCASSLVRGVSSYNEQFFGPGTRLTVL.

DNA for the CDR3: TGTGCCAGCTCCCGCGACCCAAATGAAAAACTGTTTTTT. Translation gives CASSRDPNEKLFF. This rearrangement joins TRBV18 to TRBJ1-4; D not resolved. Germline V lookup: CDR1 KGHSH, CDR2 LQKENI. CDR3 length equals 13 residues. The V gene lost 6 bases and the J gene lost 5 bases, with 10 bases spanning the gap. The full variable domain, completed using reference TRBV18 and TRBJ1-4, is NAGVMQNPRHLVRRRGQEARLRCSPMKGHSHVYWYRQLPEEGLKFMVYLQKENIIDESGMPKERFSAEFPKEGPSILRIQQVVRGDSAAYFCASSRDPNEKLFFGSGTQLSVL.

The chain combines TRBV6-5 with TRBJ1-3, with D unclear. Germline CDR1 MNHEY, CDR2 SVGAGI. This CDR3 region has 11 residues. Trimming left V 4 bases short and J 8 bases short, with 6 bases between. Here the CDR3 DNA reads TGTGCCAGCAGTTGGGGAGACACCATATATTTT. Amino acid sequence: CASSWGDTIYF.

V and J are TRBV7-2 and TRBJ2-7; 10 nucleotides align to TRBD1. The germline gives CDR1 SGHTA, CDR2 FQGNSA. The CDR3 has 14 residues. The junction had 6 bases not matched to a gene; V was cut back by 6 bases and J by 4 bases. CDR3 residues: CASRFGTGVYEQYF. The CDR3 DNA reads as TGTGCCAGCAGATTCGGGACAGGGGTTTACGAGCAGTACTTC.

V and J are TRBV5-4 and TRBJ1-4, with a possible D match to TRBD1 (5 bases). V lost 0 bases to trimming and J lost 3 bases, with 9 bases between them. Germline CDR1 is SGHNT and CDR2 is YYREEE (reference sequence). CDR3 size: 15 residues. Here the CDR3 DNA reads TGTGCCAGCAGCTTGGGTGACAGATCTAATGAAAAACTGTTTTTT. This gives the protein CASSLGDRSNEKLFF. The full variable domain, with the rest looked up from reference TRBV5-4 and TRBJ1-4, is ETGVTQSPTHLIKTRGQQVTLRCSSQSGHNTVSWYQQALGQGPQFIFQYYREEENGRGNFPPRFSGLQFPNYSSELNVNALELDDSALYLCASSLGDRSNEKLFFGSGTQLSVL.

J is TRBJ1-1 and V is TRBV11-2; D ambiguous. CDR1 and CDR2 (germline): SGHAT, FQNNGV. Trimming took off 0 bases at V and 9 bases at J, with 11 bases between the two ends. This CDR3 spans 13 amino acids. CDR3 sequence: CASSLDYQSKAFF. The CDR3 coding sequence is TGTGCCAGCAGCTTAGATTACCAGAGCAAAGCTTTCTTT.

V usage is TRBV6-1 and J usage is TRBJ1-1; 7 nucleotides match TRBD1. Germline CDR1 MNHNS, CDR2 SASEGT. V trimming: 1 base; J trimming: 12 bases; junction bases outside the gene matches: 8. The CDR3 covers 13 residues. Written as DNA, the CDR3 is TGTGCCAGCAGTGAAGTAGGGGGCGCGATGACTTTCTTT. It is translated as CASSEVGGAMTFF.

The chain is built from TRBV7-2 and TRBJ1-1; D call uncertain. Looked up from germline, CDR1 is SGHTA and CDR2 is FQGNSA. The CDR3 length is 14 residues. V lost 6 bases to trimming and J lost 7 bases, with 18 bases between them. CDR3 protein: CASSFGRATNEAFF. The CDR3, as DNA: TGTGCCAGCAGTTTCGGACGGGCAACTAATGAAGCTTTCTTT.

The CDR3 nucleotides are TGTGCCAGCAGCCAAGACCCCCCGGGACTGGCCTACGAGCAGTACTTC. This translates into CASSQDPPGLAYEQYF. The chain couples TRBV14 to TRBJ2-7; TRBD2 might be the D (6 bases). There are 16 residues in the CDR3. Per the germline V gene, CDR1 is SGHDN and CDR2 is FVKESK. V lost 0 bases, J lost 2 bases, and 14 bases lay in between.

The V call is TRBV4-1, the J call TRBJ2-7, with 7 bases identical to TRBD2. Looked up from germline, CDR1 is MGHRA and CDR2 is YSYEKL. This CDR3 is built from 16 residues. V trimming: 3 bases; J trimming: 0 bases; junction bases outside the gene matches: 8. The CDR3 coding sequence is TGCGCCAGCAGCCACGGTAACGGGGGGAGCTCCTACGAGCAGTACTTC. This encodes CASSHGNGGSSYEQYF.

V usage is TRBV27 and J usage is TRBJ2-1; D perhaps matches TRBD2 (6 bases). CDR1 and CDR2 from the germline V gene are MNHEY and SMNVEV (reference sequence). CDR3 length: 13 amino acids. V shed 5 bases and J shed 5 bases, with 10 bases lying between them. Written as DNA, the CDR3 is TGTGCCAGCAGTCCCGGGAGCCACAATGAGCAGTTCTTC. Encoded protein: CASSPGSHNEQFF.